The 5 T cell receptor beta chains below were found in one sample sequenced in a study of PD-L1 blockade in urothelial cancer. Here immunoSEQ multiplex PCR was the method, and the copy in TCRdb shows in-frame clones only, minus some. The sample records about 80,000 clones, roughly 87% being singletons. This material consisted of PBMCs, taken around atezolizumab (anti-PD-L1) treatment. These receptors originate from a woman between 65 and 79 years old with urothelial cancer.

The genes are TRBV7-2 and TRBJ1-1, with 8 bases matching TRBD1. There are 16 residues in the CDR3. Trimming at V came to 5 bases and at J to 6 bases, leaving 14 bases not matched to a gene. Germline V gives CDR1 SGHTA, CDR2 FQGNSA. The CDR3 is CASSHTVTGESSEAFF. CDR3 nucleotides: TGTGCCAGCAGCCACACGGTGACAGGGGAAAGCTCTGAAGCTTTCTTT.

The CDR3 reads CAISGTGEDGYTF. The CDR3 DNA reads as TGTGCCATTTCCGGGACAGGGGAGGATGGCTACACCTTC. This rearrangement joins TRBV2 to TRBJ1-2; 10 nucleotides align to TRBD1. V gave up 10 bases and J gave up 6 bases; unmatched junction bases: 8. Germline-derived CDR1 and CDR2 are SNHLY and FYNNEI. The CDR3 has 13 residues.

This rearrangement joins TRBV7-8 to TRBJ1-1; 8 nucleotides agree with TRBD1. Germline lookup yields CDR1 SGHVS and CDR2 FQNEAQ. J gave up 4 bases and V 7 bases, and 11 bases lay outside the gene matches. This CDR3 has 15 amino acids. This chain's CDR3 is CASKSGQGAGTEAFF. CDR3 DNA sequence: TGTGCCAGCAAAAGCGGTCAGGGGGCCGGCACTGAAGCTTTCTTT.

This sequence joins TRBV30 and TRBJ2-2, with 7 bases that match TRBD1. CDR3 length: 14 residues. Trimming at V came to 5 bases and at J to 3 bases, leaving 6 bases not matched to a gene. Per the germline V gene, CDR1 is GTSNPN and CDR2 is SVGIG (reference sequence). The CDR3 is CAWVGQAYTGELFF. CDR3 DNA: TGTGCCTGGGTCGGACAGGCCTACACCGGGGAGCTGTTTTTT. The variable domain in full, completed from reference TRBV30 and TRBJ2-2, reads SQTIHQWPATLVQPVGSPLSLECTVEGTSNPNLYWYRQAAGRGLQLLFYSVGIGQISSEVPQNLSASRPQDRQFILSSKKLLLSDSGFYLCAWVGQAYTGELFFGEGSRLTVL.

The V call is TRBV4-3, the J call TRBJ1-4; no clear D. CDR3 length equals 18 residues. Germline loops: CDR1 LGHNA, CDR2 YSLEER. V was clipped by 0 bases and J by 0 bases, with 14 bases between them. CDR3 sequence reads: CASSQEIQAYPTNEKLFF. The CDR3 nucleotides are TGCGCCAGCAGCCAAGAGATCCAGGCTTACCCAACTAATGAAAAACTGTTTTTT.